This TCR beta chain appears in the sequencing data of a study of blood T cell repertoires in COVID-19 (dated by TCRdb to about 2020). Looking at the study overall: Samples from collaborators originated in the United States, Italy and Spain and spanned both the acute and convalescent phases of COVID-19. Where HLA class I and class II types were available, the types were taken from metadata supplied by the sample provider, not from assay-based typing. Nearly every sample came with metadata listing a de-identified subject ID, COVID-19 status, age in years and sex. The repertoires were released in a freely available public database meant as a resource for research on the immune response to SARS-CoV-2. The prospective study material was composed of cDNA or gDNA derived from T cells, B-cell-depleted T cells, or PBMCs. Subjects who had been exposed to COVID-19, were actively infected with it, or had recovered from it provided the deeply sampled blood TCRbeta repertoires that made up the dataset. The samples were drawn from two sources: the first 160 participants of the ongoing ImmuneRACE study, and fewer than 1,500 subjects contributed by 6 global collaborators.

In the case of this clone: Its antigen has not been determined. No base qualities exist here, and no much larger clone lies one base off it.

Collaborating institutions collected whole blood in K2EDTA tubes following their own protocols. Collaborator samples were shipped for TCRbeta analysis as frozen whole blood, isolated PBMCs, or DNA extracted from either sample type. The germline V gene yields SGHDT for CDR1 and YYEEEE for CDR2. Ends trimmed: V by 4 bases, J by 0 bases; bases unmatched to a gene: 9. There are 17 amino acids in the CDR3, from cysteine to phenylalanine inclusive. Just CDR3 DNA is preserved here, 51 bases in frame from base 1. Summary of the overall study and its limitations: The amount of clinical and demographic metadata varied by source and participant and was provided uncurated.

TCRbeta CDR3 regions were amplified from genomic DNA by means of the immunoSEQ Assay, a bias-controlled multiplex PCR. On the study's bioinformatics: Nucleated cell counts per sample were estimated from amplification of reference gene primers within the assay. To quantify the absolute abundance of each unique TCRbeta CDR3 rearrangement, sequence reads were collapsed and filtered. For each sample, productive Simpson clonality was calculated as the square root of Simpson's diversity index over productive rearrangements. TCRdb mirrors the immuneACCESS table, restricted to in-frame sequences. Some clones are absent from its copies; in checked studies, under half trace to an unresolved V gene, and the reason for the others is unknown. For V, J and clone size, that table is used; D and trimming come from the DNA. This sample is represented by about 80,000 clones; over 70% of them were singletons. Roughly 40% of the sample is in the top ten clones.

Sample: peripheral blood. The clonotype comes from a man older than 75 with active or convalescent COVID-19. The chain links TRBV5-6 with TRBJ1-1; 10 central bases correspond to TRBD1. The sequenced DNA: TGTGCCAGCAGCCCAATGACAGGGGGCGTCGTGAACACTGAAGCTTTCTTT. It translates to CASSPMTGGVVNTEAFF. With the portions outside the CDR3 filled from the reference TRBV5-6 and TRBJ1-1 genes, the complete variable region becomes DAGVTQSPTHLIKTRGQQVTLRCSPKSGHDTVSWYQQALGQGPQFIFQYYEEEERQRGNFPDRFSGHQFPNYSSELNVNALLLGDSALYLCASSPMTGGVVNTEAFFGQGTRLTVV.